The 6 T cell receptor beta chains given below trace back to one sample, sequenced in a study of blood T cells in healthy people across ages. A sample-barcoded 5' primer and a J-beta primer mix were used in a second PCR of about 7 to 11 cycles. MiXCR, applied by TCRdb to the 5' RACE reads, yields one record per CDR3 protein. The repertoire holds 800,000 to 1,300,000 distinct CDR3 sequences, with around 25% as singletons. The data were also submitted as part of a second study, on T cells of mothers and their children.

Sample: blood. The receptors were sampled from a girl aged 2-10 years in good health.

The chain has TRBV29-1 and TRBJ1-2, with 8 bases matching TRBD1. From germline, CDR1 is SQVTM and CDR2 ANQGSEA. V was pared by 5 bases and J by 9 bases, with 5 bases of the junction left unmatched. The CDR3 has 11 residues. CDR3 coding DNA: TGCAGCGTTCAGGGGGCAGGGAGCTACACCTTC. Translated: CSVQGAGSYTF.

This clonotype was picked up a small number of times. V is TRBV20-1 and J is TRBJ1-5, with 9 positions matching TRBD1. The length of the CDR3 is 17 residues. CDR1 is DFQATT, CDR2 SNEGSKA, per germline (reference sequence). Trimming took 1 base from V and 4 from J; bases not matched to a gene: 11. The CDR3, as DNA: TGCAGTGCTAGAGGAGGGGACAGGGAAAGGATAAATCAGCCCCAGCATTTT. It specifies CSARGGDRERINQPQHF.

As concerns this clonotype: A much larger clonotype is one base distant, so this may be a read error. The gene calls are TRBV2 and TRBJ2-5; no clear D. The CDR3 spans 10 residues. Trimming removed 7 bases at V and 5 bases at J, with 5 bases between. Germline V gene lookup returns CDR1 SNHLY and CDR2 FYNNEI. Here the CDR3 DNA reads TGTGCCAGCAACCGGGAGACCCAGTACTTC. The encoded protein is CASNRETQYF.

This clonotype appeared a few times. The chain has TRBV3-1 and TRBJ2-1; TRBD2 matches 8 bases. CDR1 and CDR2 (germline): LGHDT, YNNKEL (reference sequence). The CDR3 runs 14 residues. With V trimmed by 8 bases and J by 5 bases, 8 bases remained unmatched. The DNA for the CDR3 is TGTGCCAGCGGGAGTAGCGGGAAAAACAATGAGCAGTTCTTC. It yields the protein CASGSSGKNNEQFF.

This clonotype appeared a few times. Written as DNA, the CDR3 is TGTGCCAGCGGGCGAGGCAGGGCTGGGGCCAACGTCCTGACTTTC. Protein product: CASGRGRAGANVLTF. This sequence joins TRBV28 and TRBJ2-6, with D maybe TRBD1 (5 bases). The CDR3 spans 15 residues. V shed 8 bases and J shed 2 bases, with 13 bases lying between them. Germline-derived CDR1 and CDR2 are MDHEN and SYDVKM.

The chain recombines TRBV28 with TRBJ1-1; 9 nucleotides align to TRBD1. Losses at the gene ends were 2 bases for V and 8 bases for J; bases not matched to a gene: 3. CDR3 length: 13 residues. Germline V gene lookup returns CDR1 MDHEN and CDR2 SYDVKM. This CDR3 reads CASSLLTGGEAFF. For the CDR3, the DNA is TGTGCCAGCAGTTTACTGACAGGGGGAGAAGCTTTCTTT.